The text below deals with one TCR beta chain. Its cognate antigen is unknown. Given a much more abundant clone one base away, this may be a read error. The source of the blood RNA was unsorted whole blood, and germline DNA was extracted as well. The sample is drawn from a study of tumor-infiltrating lymphocytes in primary liver carcinoma. Notes on the study in general: Significantly larger top-250-clone fractions were found in tumors than in blood (p = 0.039). Tumor region pairs overlapped more than did tumor-adjacent and tumor-blood pairs.

Using a constant-region primer together with ProtoScript II reverse transcriptase, TCR beta cDNA was made from roughly 520 ng of total RNA. For TCR beta, libraries were produced by three nested multiplex PCR rounds using slightly modified ARM-PCR. Rounds one and two of PCR, each of 10 cycles, were primed with TRBV1-TRBV30 forward primers and a C-beta reverse primer. TCRdb reprocessed the multiplex PCR reads via MiXCR and lists one record per CDR3 protein. Of some 320,000 distinct CDR3 sequences detected, about 62% appear once; the ten largest clones hold roughly 9%. CDR3 length: 15 residues. The clonotype originates from a man between 35 and 55 years old with primary liver carcinoma and hepatitis B virus infection. Specimen: peripheral blood. The V and J genes are TRBV12-3 or TRBV12-4 and TRBJ1-4, with 9 bases that match TRBD1. CDR3 nucleotides: TGTGTCAGCTCAAAGGCGGGGACAGGGAACGAAAAACTGTTTTTT. It encodes CVSSKAGTGNEKLFF.